This T cell receptor (beta chain) emerged from a study of cytomegalovirus exposure and HLA in healthy donors. Study-wide points: In a later analysis, specific HLA alleles were associated with 16,000 or so TCR beta sequences at a 0.05 false discovery rate. The classifier, whose performance was assessed in both the original and validation cohorts, reportedly diagnosed cytomegalovirus status with high specificity and sensitivity.

On this clone itself: Antigen unknown.

This CDR3 is 14 amino acids long. From germline, CDR1 is MGHRA and CDR2 YSYEKL. 13 Jbeta primers and 60 Vbeta primers were used for the PCR. Profiling relied on immunoSEQ multiplex PCR, and the TCRdb table lists in-frame clones only, not all of them. The table includes about 140,000 clones, 73% detected once. The J gene is TRBJ1-3, the V gene TRBV4-1; no definite D call. The J call may not be correct, given that the DNA end is closer to TRBJ2-2. This TCR derives from a human donor in good health. Sequences were obtained from PBMCs. DNA of the CDR3: TGCGCCAGCAGCCGGCGGCTAGATGCCGGGGAGCTGTTTTTT. This sequence encodes CASSRRLDAGELFF.